This is a list of T cell receptor beta chains from one sample in a study of radiation and T cells in renal cell carcinoma. Sequenced by immunoSEQ multiplex PCR; TCRdb stores in-frame clones only, minus some. In the table there are some 97,000 clones, 70% to 85% of which are singletons. Material: blood, obtained from a patient whose treatment included radiotherapy and nephrectomy. The receptors derive from a man aged 60 to 75 with renal cell carcinoma. Each CDR3 is given with its conserved first and last residue. Each record gives: V gene, J gene, CDR3 protein.

v_call: TRBV4-2
j_call: TRBJ1-2
cdr3_aa: CASSQEDKARYGYTF

v_call: TRBV4-1
j_call: TRBJ2-1
cdr3_aa: CASSRDRIYNEQFF

v_call: TRBV9
j_call: TRBJ1-2
cdr3_aa: CASSTNAGVSYYGYTF

v_call: TRBV6-1
j_call: TRBJ2-1
cdr3_aa: CASSTRSGAYNEQFF

v_call: TRBV4-1
j_call: TRBJ1-1
cdr3_aa: CASSQNTGGSLMNTEAFF

v_call: TRBV5-5
j_call: TRBJ2-3
cdr3_aa: CASSLTPPTQYF

v_call: TRBV10-3
j_call: TRBJ1-1
cdr3_aa: CAISDPGQGADISTEAFF

v_call: TRBV7-9
j_call: TRBJ2-3
cdr3_aa: CASSLERSTDTQYF

v_call: TRBV7-2
j_call: TRBJ1-2
cdr3_aa: CASSLNGGDSGGYTF

v_call: TRBV6-1
j_call: TRBJ1-4
cdr3_aa: CASSQGFNEKLFF

v_call: TRBV28
j_call: TRBJ1-4
cdr3_aa: CASSNRGKLFF

v_call: TRBV7-3
j_call: TRBJ2-5
cdr3_aa: CASSSGTAPWTQYF

v_call: TRBV7-6
j_call: TRBJ2-1
cdr3_aa: CASSKRAGYNEQFF

v_call: TRBV30
j_call: TRBJ2-1
cdr3_aa: CAWSVNLAGVDEQFF

v_call: TRBV7-2
j_call: TRBJ2-2
cdr3_aa: CASTLPGLAGINTGELFF

v_call: TRBV28
j_call: TRBJ2-7
cdr3_aa: CASSFPSGLSYEQYF

v_call: TRBV7-9
j_call: TRBJ1-1
cdr3_aa: CASSPTLGQSEAFF

v_call: TRBV11-2
j_call: TRBJ1-2
cdr3_aa: CASSLGAGGMNYGYTF

v_call: TRBV2
j_call: TRBJ2-7
cdr3_aa: CASRTGDWYEQYF

v_call: TRBV7-2
j_call: TRBJ2-1
cdr3_aa: CASSAPGLAGNNEQFF

v_call: TRBV11-2
j_call: TRBJ2-1
cdr3_aa: CASSPIRGQFF

v_call: TRBV29-1
j_call: TRBJ2-7
cdr3_aa: CSALRGYEQYF

v_call: TRBV27
j_call: TRBJ1-1
cdr3_aa: CASSLRQGGEAFF

v_call: TRBV29-1
j_call: TRBJ2-1
cdr3_aa: CSVRTATYNEQFF

v_call: TRBV5-1
j_call: TRBJ1-3
cdr3_aa: CASSLGSGNTIYF

v_call: TRBV11-2
j_call: TRBJ2-5
cdr3_aa: CASSAIAGGETQYF